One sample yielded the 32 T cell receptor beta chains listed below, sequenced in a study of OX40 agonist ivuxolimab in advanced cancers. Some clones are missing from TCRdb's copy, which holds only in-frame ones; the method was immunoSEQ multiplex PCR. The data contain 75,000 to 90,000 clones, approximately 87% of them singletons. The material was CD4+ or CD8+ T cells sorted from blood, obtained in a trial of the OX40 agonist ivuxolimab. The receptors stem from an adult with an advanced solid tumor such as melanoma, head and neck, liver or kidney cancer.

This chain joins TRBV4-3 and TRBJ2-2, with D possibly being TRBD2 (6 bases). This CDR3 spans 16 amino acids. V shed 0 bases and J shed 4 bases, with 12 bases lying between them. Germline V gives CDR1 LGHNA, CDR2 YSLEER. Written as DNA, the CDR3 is TGCGCCAGCAGCCAAGACACGGGAGATCCCACCGGGGAGCTGTTTTTT. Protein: CASSQDTGDPTGELFF.

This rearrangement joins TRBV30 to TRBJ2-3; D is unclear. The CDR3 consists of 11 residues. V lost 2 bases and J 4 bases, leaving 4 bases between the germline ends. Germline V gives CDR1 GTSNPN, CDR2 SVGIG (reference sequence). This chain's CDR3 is CAWSRPDTQYF. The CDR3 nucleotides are TGTGCCTGGAGTAGGCCAGATACGCAGTATTTT.

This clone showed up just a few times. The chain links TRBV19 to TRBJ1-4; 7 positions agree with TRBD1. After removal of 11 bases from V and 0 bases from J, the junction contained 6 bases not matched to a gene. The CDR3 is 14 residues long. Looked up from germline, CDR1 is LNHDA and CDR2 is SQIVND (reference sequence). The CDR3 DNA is TGTGCCGCCGGGGACAGATCAACTAATGAAAAACTGTTTTTT. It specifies CAAGDRSTNEKLFF.

This CDR3 is CASSTWDDRSNEQFF. The CDR3, as DNA: TGCGCCAGTTCCACCTGGGACGACCGGTCTAATGAGCAGTTCTTC. This sequence joins TRBV5-1 and TRBJ2-1; D tentatively reads TRBD1 or TRBD2 (5 bases each). The germline CDR1 and CDR2 sequences are SGHRS and YFSETQ. CDR3 length: 15 amino acids. Trimming removed 8 bases at V and 7 bases at J, with 22 bases between.

The CDR3 DNA reads TGTGCCAGCAGCCCCAGAGGGGCAGGGGGCGGCGGTTTCGTAATCGATACGCAGTATTTT. As protein: CASSPRGAGGGGFVIDTQYF. The rearrangement links TRBV9 to TRBJ2-3, with TRBD1 matching 8 bases. CDR1 SGDLS and CDR2 YYNGEE come from the germline V gene. V was pared by 4 bases and J by 6 bases, with 25 bases of the junction left unmatched. This CDR3 comprises 20 residues.

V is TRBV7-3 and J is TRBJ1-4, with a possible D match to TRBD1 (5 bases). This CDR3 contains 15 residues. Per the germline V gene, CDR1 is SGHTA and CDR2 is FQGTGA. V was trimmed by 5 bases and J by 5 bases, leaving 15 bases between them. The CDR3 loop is CASSPGGSLNEKLFF. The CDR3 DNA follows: TGTGCCAGCAGCCCCGGGGGGTCCCTAAATGAAAAACTGTTTTTT.

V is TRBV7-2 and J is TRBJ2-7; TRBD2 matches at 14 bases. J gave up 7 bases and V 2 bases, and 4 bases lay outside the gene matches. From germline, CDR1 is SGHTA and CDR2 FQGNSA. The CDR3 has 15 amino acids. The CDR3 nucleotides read TGTGCCAGCAGCTTAAGGACTAGCGGGAGGTGGGAGCAGTACTTC. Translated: CASSLRTSGRWEQYF. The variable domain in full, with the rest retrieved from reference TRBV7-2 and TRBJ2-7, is GAGVSQSPSNKVTEKGKDVELRCDPISGHTALYWYRQSLGQGLEFLIYFQGNSAPDKSGLPSDRFSAERTGGSVSTLTIQRTQQEDSAVYLCASSLRTSGRWEQYFGPGTRLTVT.

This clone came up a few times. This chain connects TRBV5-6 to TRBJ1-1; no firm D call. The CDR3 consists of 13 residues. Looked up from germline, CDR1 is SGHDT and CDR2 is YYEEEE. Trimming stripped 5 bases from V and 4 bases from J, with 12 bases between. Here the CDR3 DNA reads TGTGCCAGCAGTCGGCCAGGATTCACTGAAGCTTTCTTT. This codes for CASSRPGFTEAFF.

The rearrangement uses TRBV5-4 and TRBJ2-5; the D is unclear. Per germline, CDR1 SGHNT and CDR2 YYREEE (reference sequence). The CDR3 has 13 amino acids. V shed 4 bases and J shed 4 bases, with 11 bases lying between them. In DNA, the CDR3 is TGTGCCAGCAGCCCTCAGTTCGGAGAGACCCAGTACTTC. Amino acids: CASSPQFGETQYF.

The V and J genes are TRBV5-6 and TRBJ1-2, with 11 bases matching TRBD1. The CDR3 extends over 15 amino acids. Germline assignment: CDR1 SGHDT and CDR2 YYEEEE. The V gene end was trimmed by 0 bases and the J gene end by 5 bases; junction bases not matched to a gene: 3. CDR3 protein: CASSLEGTGGYGYTF. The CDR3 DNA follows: TGTGCCAGCAGCTTGGAAGGGACAGGGGGTTATGGCTACACCTTC.

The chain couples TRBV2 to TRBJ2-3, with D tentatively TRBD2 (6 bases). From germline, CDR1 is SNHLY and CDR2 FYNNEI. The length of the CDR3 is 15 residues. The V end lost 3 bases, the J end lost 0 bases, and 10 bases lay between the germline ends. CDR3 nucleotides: TGTGCCAGCAGTGACCAGCGGGCAAGCACAGATACGCAGTATTTT. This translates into CASSDQRASTDTQYF.

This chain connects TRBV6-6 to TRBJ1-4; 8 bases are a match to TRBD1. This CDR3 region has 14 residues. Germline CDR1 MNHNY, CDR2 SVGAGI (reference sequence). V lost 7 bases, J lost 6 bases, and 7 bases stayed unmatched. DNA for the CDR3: TGTGCCAGCACTCTGGACAGGGTAGATGAAAAACTGTTTTTT. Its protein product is CASTLDRVDEKLFF.

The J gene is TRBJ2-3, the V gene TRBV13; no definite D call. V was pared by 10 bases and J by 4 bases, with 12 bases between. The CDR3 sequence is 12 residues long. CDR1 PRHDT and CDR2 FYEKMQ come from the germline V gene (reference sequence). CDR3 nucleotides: TGTGCCACCTCTCAGTTGGCAGATACGCAGTATTTT. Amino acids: CATSQLADTQYF.

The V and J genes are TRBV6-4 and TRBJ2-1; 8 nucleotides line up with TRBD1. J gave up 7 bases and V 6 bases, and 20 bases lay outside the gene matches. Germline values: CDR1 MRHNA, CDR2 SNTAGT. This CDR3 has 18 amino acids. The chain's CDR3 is CASSAATFGQGRQNEQFF. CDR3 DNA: TGTGCCAGCAGCGCCGCCACCTTCGGACAGGGAAGGCAGAATGAGCAGTTCTTC.

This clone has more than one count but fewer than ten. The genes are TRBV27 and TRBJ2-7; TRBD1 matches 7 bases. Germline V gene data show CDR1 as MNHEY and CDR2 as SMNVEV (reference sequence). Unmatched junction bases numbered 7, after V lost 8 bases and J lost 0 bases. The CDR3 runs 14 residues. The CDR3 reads CASREGQVSYEQYF. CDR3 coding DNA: TGTGCCAGCCGGGAAGGACAGGTCTCCTACGAGCAGTACTTC.

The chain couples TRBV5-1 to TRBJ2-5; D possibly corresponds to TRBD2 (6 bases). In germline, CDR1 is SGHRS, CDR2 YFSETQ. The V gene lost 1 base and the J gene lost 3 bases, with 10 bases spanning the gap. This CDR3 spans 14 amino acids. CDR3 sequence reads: CASSLWGDKETQYF. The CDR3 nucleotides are TGCGCCAGCAGCTTGTGGGGGGATAAAGAGACCCAGTACTTC.

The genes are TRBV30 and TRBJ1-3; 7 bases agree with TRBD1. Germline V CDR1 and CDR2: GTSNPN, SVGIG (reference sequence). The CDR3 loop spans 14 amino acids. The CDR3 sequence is CGLVQGGAGNTIYF. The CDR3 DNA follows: TGTGGTTTGGTTCAGGGGGGCGCTGGAAACACCATATATTTT.

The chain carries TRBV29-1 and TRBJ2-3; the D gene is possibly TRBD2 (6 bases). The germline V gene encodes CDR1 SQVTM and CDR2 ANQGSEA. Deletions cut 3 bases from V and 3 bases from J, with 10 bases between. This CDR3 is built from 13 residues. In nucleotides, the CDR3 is TGCAGCGTTGACCGAGGAGGGACAGATACGCAGTATTTT. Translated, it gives CSVDRGGTDTQYF.

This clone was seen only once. CDR3 nucleotides: TGTGCCAGCAGCGGGACAGCCCAAGAGACCCAGTACTTC. Amino acid sequence: CASSGTAQETQYF. The chain combines TRBV7-2 with TRBJ2-5, with TRBD1 matching over 7 bases. The germline gives CDR1 SGHTA, CDR2 FQGNSA. The ends lost 5 bases at V and 1 base at J; junction bases unmatched: 1. This CDR3 contains 13 residues. Based on the CDR3 plus reference TRBV7-2 and TRBJ2-5, the full variable domain is GAGVSQSPSNKVTEKGKDVELRCDPISGHTALYWYRQSLGQGLEFLIYFQGNSAPDKSGLPSDRFSAERTGGSVSTLTIQRTQQEDSAVYLCASSGTAQETQYFGPGTRLLVL.

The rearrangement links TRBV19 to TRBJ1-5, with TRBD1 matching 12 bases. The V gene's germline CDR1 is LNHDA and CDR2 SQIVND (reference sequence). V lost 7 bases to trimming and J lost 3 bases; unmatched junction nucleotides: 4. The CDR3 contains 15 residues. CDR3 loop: CASIGTGGSNQPQHF. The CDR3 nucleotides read TGTGCCAGTATCGGGACAGGGGGCTCCAATCAGCCCCAGCATTTT. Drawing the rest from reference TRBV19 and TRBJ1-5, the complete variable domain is DGGITQSPKYLFRKEGQNVTLSCEQNLNHDAMYWYRQDPGQGLRLIYYSQIVNDFQKGDIAEGYSVSREKKESFPLTVTSAQKNPTAFYLCASIGTGGSNQPQHFGDGTRLSIL.

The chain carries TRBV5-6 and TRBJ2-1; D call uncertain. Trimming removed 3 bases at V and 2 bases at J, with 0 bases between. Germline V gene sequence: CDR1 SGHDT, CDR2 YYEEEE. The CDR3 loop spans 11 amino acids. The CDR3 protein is CASSSYNEQFF. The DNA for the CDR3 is TGTGCCAGCAGCTCCTACAATGAGCAGTTCTTC.

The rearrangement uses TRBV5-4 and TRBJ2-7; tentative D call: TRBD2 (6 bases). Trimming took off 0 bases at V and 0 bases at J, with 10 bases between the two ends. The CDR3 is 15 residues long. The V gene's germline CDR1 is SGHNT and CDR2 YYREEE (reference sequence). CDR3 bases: TGTGCCAGCAGCTTGGGGCGGGGCAACTCCTACGAGCAGTACTTC. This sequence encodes CASSLGRGNSYEQYF.

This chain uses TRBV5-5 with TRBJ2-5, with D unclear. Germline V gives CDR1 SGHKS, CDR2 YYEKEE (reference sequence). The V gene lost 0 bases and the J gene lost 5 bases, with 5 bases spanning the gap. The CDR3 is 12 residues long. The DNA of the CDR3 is TGTGCCAGCAGCTTGGATGAGGAGACCCAGTACTTC. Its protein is CASSLDEETQYF.

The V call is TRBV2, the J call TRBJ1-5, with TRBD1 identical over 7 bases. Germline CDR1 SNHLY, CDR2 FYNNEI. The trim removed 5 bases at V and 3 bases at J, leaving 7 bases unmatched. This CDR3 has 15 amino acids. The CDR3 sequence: CASSLTGIANQPQHF. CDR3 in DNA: TGTGCCAGCAGTCTGACAGGGATCGCCAATCAGCCCCAGCATTTT. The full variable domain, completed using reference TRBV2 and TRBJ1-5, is EPEVTQTPSHQVTQMGQEVILRCVPISNHLYFYWYRQILGQKVEFLVSFYNNEISEKSEIFDDQFSVERPDGSNFTLKIRSTKLEDSAMYFCASSLTGIANQPQHFGDGTRLSIL.

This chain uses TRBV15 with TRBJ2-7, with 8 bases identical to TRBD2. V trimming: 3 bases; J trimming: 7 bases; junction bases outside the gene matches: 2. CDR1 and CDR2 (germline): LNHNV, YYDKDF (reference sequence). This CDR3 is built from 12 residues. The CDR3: CATSRVAGEQYF. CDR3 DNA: TGTGCCACCAGCAGGGTAGCGGGAGAGCAGTACTTC.

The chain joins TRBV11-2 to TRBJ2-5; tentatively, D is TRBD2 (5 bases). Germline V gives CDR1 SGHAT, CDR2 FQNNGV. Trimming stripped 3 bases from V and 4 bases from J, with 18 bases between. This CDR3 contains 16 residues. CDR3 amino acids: CASSLGGGSPGETQYF. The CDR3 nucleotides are TGTGCCAGCAGCTTGGGTGGCGGGTCACCAGGAGAGACCCAGTACTTC.

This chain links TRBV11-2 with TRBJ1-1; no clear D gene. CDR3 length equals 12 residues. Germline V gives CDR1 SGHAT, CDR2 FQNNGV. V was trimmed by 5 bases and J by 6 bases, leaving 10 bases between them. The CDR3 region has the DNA TGTGCCAGCAGCCTCCGGGTCGCTGAAGCTTTCTTT. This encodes CASSLRVAEAFF.

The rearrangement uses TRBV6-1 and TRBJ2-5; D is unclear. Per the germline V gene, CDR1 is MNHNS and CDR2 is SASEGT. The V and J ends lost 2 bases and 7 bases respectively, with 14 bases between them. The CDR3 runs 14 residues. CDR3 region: CASSERRGYGTQYF. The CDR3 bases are TGTGCCAGCAGTGAACGAAGAGGCTACGGGACCCAGTACTTC.

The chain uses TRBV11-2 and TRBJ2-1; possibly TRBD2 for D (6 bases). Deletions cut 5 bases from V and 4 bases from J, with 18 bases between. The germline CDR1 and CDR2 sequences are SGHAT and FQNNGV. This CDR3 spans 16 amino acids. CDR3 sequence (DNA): TGTGCCAGCAGCCTCTCGGCGACGGAGGGTTACAATGAGCAGTTCTTC. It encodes CASSLSATEGYNEQFF. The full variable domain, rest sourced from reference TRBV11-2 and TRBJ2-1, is EAGVAQSPRYKIIEKRQSVAFWCNPISGHATLYWYQQILGQGPKLLIQFQNNGVVDDSQLPKDRFSAERLKGVDSTLKIQPAKLEDSAVYLCASSLSATEGYNEQFFGPGTRLTVL.

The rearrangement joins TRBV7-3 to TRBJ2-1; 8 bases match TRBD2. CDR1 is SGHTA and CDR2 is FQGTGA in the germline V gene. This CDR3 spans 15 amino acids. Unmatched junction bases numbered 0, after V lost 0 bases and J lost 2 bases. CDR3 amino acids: CASSLTSGAYNEQFF. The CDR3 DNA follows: TGTGCCAGCAGCTTAACTAGCGGGGCCTACAATGAGCAGTTCTTC.

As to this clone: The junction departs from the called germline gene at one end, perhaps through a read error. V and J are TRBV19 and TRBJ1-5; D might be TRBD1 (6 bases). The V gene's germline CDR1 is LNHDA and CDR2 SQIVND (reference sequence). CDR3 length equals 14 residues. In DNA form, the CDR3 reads TGTGCCAGTAGTTCTGACAGGTTACTCAGGGATCAATTTTGG. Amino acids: CASSSDRLLRDQFW.

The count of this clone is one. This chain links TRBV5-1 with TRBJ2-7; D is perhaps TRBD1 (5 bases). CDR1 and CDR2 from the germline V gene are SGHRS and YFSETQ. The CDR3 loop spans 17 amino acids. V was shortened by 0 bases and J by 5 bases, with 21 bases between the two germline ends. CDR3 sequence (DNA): TGCGCCAGCAGCTTGGCTCTTAATCGACAGTTAATGAACGAGCAGTACTTC. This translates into CASSLALNRQLMNEQYF. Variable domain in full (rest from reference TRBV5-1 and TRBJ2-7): KAGVTQTPRYLIKTRGQQVTLSCSPISGHRSVSWYQQTPGQGLQFLFEYFSETQRNKGNFPGRFSGRQFSNSRSEMNVSTLELGDSALYLCASSLALNRQLMNEQYFGPGTRLTVT.